The present T cell receptor (beta chain) was sequenced within a study of cytomegalovirus exposure and HLA in healthy donors. The study's findings and limits: Available immune exposure information covered CMV serostatus only. The authors assumed roughly uniform sequencing depth across donors for presence/absence analyses. A missense variant in DCLRE1C was later tied to TCR beta V- and J-gene trimming. Apparent HLA restriction characterized most CMV-associated TCR beta chains in a later analysis.

CDR3 length: 17 amino acids. Per germline, CDR1 MNHNS and CDR2 SASEGT. As regards this clone: What it binds is unknown. The germline gene is not matched at one end of the junction; a read error may be the cause.

Both 60 Vbeta primers and 13 Jbeta primers went into the PCR. This table comes from immunoSEQ multiplex PCR, and its TCRdb copy is limited to in-frame clones, with some not included. The sample has around 140,000 clones, over 70% seen once. The chain employs TRBV6-1 and TRBJ1-5, with D tentatively TRBD1 (6 bases). This TCR derives from a woman aged 40 to 50 in good health and CMV-seronegative. Material for sequencing was PBMCs. CDR3 nucleotides: TGTGCCAGCAGTAAAGCCATAGGGGGATCGAGCAATCAGCCCCAGCATTTT. The encoded protein is CASSKAIGGSSNQPQHF.